One and the same sample provided the 23 T cell receptor beta chains below, sequenced in a study of blood T cell repertoires in COVID-19. The method was immunoSEQ multiplex PCR; TCRdb's version includes in-frame clones alone and lacks a portion of them. The sample shows around 250,000 clones, 80% to 90% of them seen only once. Sequenced sample: PBMCs or T cells enriched from blood (not recorded which). The origin of the receptors is a woman aged 45-59 years who had recovered from COVID-19.

V is TRBV6-5 and J is TRBJ2-7; D may be TRBD2 (6 bases). Germline V CDR1 and CDR2: MNHEY, SVGAGI. The CDR3 runs 13 residues. Trimming took 5 bases from V and 3 from J, leaving 11 bases between them. The CDR3 DNA reads as TGTGCCAGCAGTCCTACTAGCTTCTACGAGCAGTACTTC. It is translated as CASSPTSFYEQYF.

This rearrangement joins TRBV24-1 to TRBJ2-2, with 11 bases aligning to TRBD2. V shed 3 bases, J shed 4 bases, and the junction held 3 bases outside the gene matches. The CDR3 sequence is 16 residues long. Germline V gene lookup returns CDR1 KGHDR and CDR2 SFDVKD. The CDR3 spells CATSDVSGRGTGELFF. CDR3 nucleotide sequence: TGTGCCACCAGTGATGTTAGCGGGAGGGGCACCGGGGAGCTGTTTTTT.

This clone was counted a few times. The chain links TRBV5-4 to TRBJ1-2; 7 bases map to TRBD1. The germline CDR1 and CDR2 sequences are SGHNT and YYREEE (reference sequence). With 4 bases clipped from V and 5 bases from J, the junction kept 11 bases outside the gene matches. CDR3 size: 15 residues. CDR3 protein: CASSGGTDRSYGYTF. The CDR3 region has the DNA TGTGCCAGCAGCGGGGGGACAGACCGTTCTTATGGCTACACCTTC.

The V and J genes are TRBV19 and TRBJ2-7, with 8 bases identical to TRBD1. This CDR3 comprises 15 residues. V dropped 1 base and J dropped 2; count of bases not matched to a gene: 4. The germline gives CDR1 LNHDA, CDR2 SQIVND (reference sequence). CDR3 DNA sequence: TGTGCCAGTAGTATAGCCCCGACAGGGGCCTACGAGCAGTACTTC. The encoded protein is CASSIAPTGAYEQYF.

This clone was detected only once. The gene calls are TRBV7-2 and TRBJ1-6; possible D gene TRBD1, 5 bases. Germline loops: CDR1 SGHTA, CDR2 FQGNSA. The CDR3 consists of 17 residues. V shed 0 bases and J shed 4 bases, with 13 bases lying between them. CDR3 DNA: TGTGCCAGCAGCTTAGCGAAGACCAGACAGTATAATTCACCCCTCCACTTT. It translates to CASSLAKTRQYNSPLHF.

The chain recombines TRBV11-2 with TRBJ2-7; 12 positions match TRBD2. CDR1 is SGHAT, CDR2 FQNNGV, per germline. The V segment lost 3 bases and the J segment 4 bases; nucleotides outside the gene matches: 1. The CDR3 runs 14 residues. The CDR3 coding sequence is TGTGCCAGCAGCTTGACTAGCGGGAGTTACGAGCAGTACTTC. The encoded protein is CASSLTSGSYEQYF.

The chain recombines TRBV4-2 with TRBJ1-3; 7 bases line up with TRBD1. The junction had 7 bases not matched to a gene; V was cut back by 4 bases and J by 4 bases. From germline, CDR1 is LGHNA and CDR2 YNFKEQ. This CDR3 region has 15 residues. Here the CDR3 DNA reads TGTGCCAGCAGCCGTGGGACAGACGTCGGAAACACCATATATTTT. It codes for CASSRGTDVGNTIYF.

This clone was picked up a small number of times. The rearrangement links TRBV6-5 to TRBJ2-2, with 9 bases matching TRBD1. With 8 bases clipped from V and 14 bases from J, the junction kept 12 bases outside the gene matches. The germline CDR1 and CDR2 sequences are MNHEY and SVGAGI. The CDR3 totals 13 residues. CDR3 region: CASYTGTGLGLFF. CDR3 DNA: TGTGCCAGCTATACCGGGACAGGGTTGGGACTGTTTTTT.

There are a few counts of this clone. This rearrangement joins TRBV2 to TRBJ1-5, with D unclear. This CDR3 is 13 amino acids long. The V end lost 6 bases, the J end lost 5 bases, and 11 bases lay between the germline ends. CDR1 and CDR2 (germline): SNHLY, FYNNEI. CDR3 nucleotides: TGTGCCAGCAGGGATGACACCGATCAGCCCCAGCATTTT. This sequence encodes CASRDDTDQPQHF. Supplemented by reference TRBV2 and TRBJ1-5, the full variable domain reads EPEVTQTPSHQVTQMGQEVILRCVPISNHLYFYWYRQILGQKVEFLVSFYNNEISEKSEIFDDQFSVERPDGSNFTLKIRSTKLEDSAMYFCASRDDTDQPQHFGDGTRLSIL.

This chain uses TRBV10-3 with TRBJ2-1, with D possibly TRBD2 on 6 matching bases. CDR3 length: 12 residues. Trimming took 5 bases from V and 7 from J, leaving 9 bases between them. Per germline, CDR1 ENHRY and CDR2 SYGVKD. The CDR3 sequence: CAISTSRNEQFF. The CDR3 nucleotides are TGTGCCATCAGTACTAGCAGGAATGAGCAGTTCTTC.

The chain carries TRBV5-4 and TRBJ2-7, with D perhaps matching TRBD1 (5 bases). Per the germline V gene, CDR1 is SGHNT and CDR2 is YYREEE (reference sequence). This CDR3 is built from 15 residues. Trimming pared 5 bases from V and 2 bases from J, leaving 17 bases between. The chain's CDR3 is CASRKAVGAAYEQYF. Written as DNA, the CDR3 is TGTGCCAGCAGGAAGGCCGTAGGGGCGGCCTACGAGCAGTACTTC. Drawing the rest from reference TRBV5-4 and TRBJ2-7, the complete variable domain is ETGVTQSPTHLIKTRGQQVTLRCSSQSGHNTVSWYQQALGQGPQFIFQYYREEENGRGNFPPRFSGLQFPNYSSELNVNALELDDSALYLCASRKAVGAAYEQYFGPGTRLTVT.

This clone was counted a single time. The V and J genes are TRBV29-1 and TRBJ1-3; D unclear. Trimming cost V 2 bases and J 0 bases, with 5 bases left between them. CDR3 length: 13 residues. The germline V gene has CDR1 SQVTM and CDR2 ANQGSEA. CDR3 in DNA: TGCAGCGTTGAACCGTCCTCTGGAAACACCATATATTTT. Protein: CSVEPSSGNTIYF.

The chain is built from TRBV19 and TRBJ2-1; 8 bases are shared with TRBD1. Germline loops: CDR1 LNHDA, CDR2 SQIVND (reference sequence). Trimming cost V 4 bases and J 7 bases; bases outside gene matches: 3. CDR3 length: 13 amino acids. CDR3 amino acids: CASSTTGVNEQFF. The CDR3 nucleotides are TGTGCCAGTAGTACGACAGGGGTAAATGAGCAGTTCTTC. The complete variable domain, with remaining parts taken from reference TRBV19 and TRBJ2-1, reads DGGITQSPKYLFRKEGQNVTLSCEQNLNHDAMYWYRQDPGQGLRLIYYSQIVNDFQKGDIAEGYSVSREKKESFPLTVTSAQKNPTAFYLCASSTTGVNEQFFGPGTRLTVL.

DNA of the CDR3: TGCGCCAGCAGCCAAGCAGGGATCTATGGCTACACCTTC. This sequence encodes CASSQAGIYGYTF. This chain links TRBV4-1 with TRBJ1-2; a possible D gene is TRBD1 (5 bases). V lost 1 base and J lost 4, with 7 bases in between. CDR3 size: 13 residues. Per the germline V gene, CDR1 is MGHRA and CDR2 is YSYEKL.

J is TRBJ2-1 and V is TRBV25-1; the match to TRBD2 covers 7 bases. The CDR3 runs to 16 residues. CDR1 and CDR2 from the germline V gene are MGHDK and SYGVNS. J gave up 0 bases and V 1 base, and 3 bases lay outside the gene matches. The CDR3 DNA is TGTGCCAGCAGTGAATTCCGCGGGAGCTCCTACAATGAGCAGTTCTTC. It yields the protein CASSEFRGSSYNEQFF.

The V gene is TRBV5-4, the J gene TRBJ2-7, with a tentative D call TRBD1 (6 bases). V dropped 5 bases and J dropped 6 bases, with 18 bases sitting between them. Germline V CDR1 and CDR2: SGHNT, YYREEE (reference sequence). CDR3 size: 14 residues. The CDR3 nucleotides read TGTGCCAGCAGACCGGATCACAGGGTCGCCGAGCAGTACTTC. Its translation: CASRPDHRVAEQYF.

V gene TRBV5-8 combines with J gene TRBJ2-2; 9 nucleotides agree with TRBD1. This CDR3 region has 15 residues. Looked up from germline, CDR1 is SGHTS and CDR2 is YDEGEE. The V gene end was trimmed by 4 bases and the J gene end by 5 bases; junction bases not matched to a gene: 6. The CDR3 region has the DNA TGTGCCAGCAGCCCCGGGACAGGGCGAACCGGGGAGCTGTTTTTT. Translating gives CASSPGTGRTGELFF.

The chain couples TRBV9 to TRBJ2-5; D ambiguous. The V gene lost 2 bases and the J gene lost 1 base, with 15 bases spanning the gap. Germline CDR1 reads SGDLS; CDR2 reads YYNGEE. The CDR3 is 16 residues long. In DNA, the CDR3 is TGTGCCAGCAGCGTCGGAGCACGAAGCCTCCAAGAGACCCAGTACTTC. The encoded protein is CASSVGARSLQETQYF.

This clone has just a few counts. This rearrangement joins TRBV24-1 to TRBJ1-2; 10 bases are a match to TRBD1. Trimming took 4 bases from V and 6 from J; bases not matched to a gene: 7. The CDR3 has 15 residues. Germline CDR1 reads KGHDR; CDR2 reads SFDVKD. The CDR3 protein is CATSEGTGVVDGYTF. The CDR3 DNA sequence: TGTGCCACCAGTGAGGGGACAGGGGTTGTAGATGGCTACACCTTC.

The chain uses TRBV9 and TRBJ2-2; tentatively, D is TRBD1 (5 bases). The CDR3 totals 14 residues. V was shortened by 6 bases and J by 2 bases, with 11 bases between the two germline ends. Germline values: CDR1 SGDLS, CDR2 YYNGEE. This CDR3 reads CASNMDTNTGELFF. Here the CDR3 DNA reads TGTGCCAGCAATATGGACACCAACACCGGGGAGCTGTTTTTT. The full variable domain, completed using reference TRBV9 and TRBJ2-2, is DSGVTQTPKHLITATGQRVTLRCSPRSGDLSVYWYQQSLDQGLQFLIQYYNGEERAKGNILERFSAQQFPDLHSELNLSSLELGDSALYFCASNMDTNTGELFFGEGSRLTVL.

V gene TRBV3-1 (or the pseudogene TRBV3-2) combines with J gene TRBJ1-4; 10 positions match TRBD1. J lost 11 bases, V lost 0 bases, and 9 bases had no gene match. This CDR3 has 16 residues. Per germline, CDR1 LGHDT and CDR2 YNNKEL (reference sequence). CDR3 loop: CASSQEDRDRGGKLFF. As DNA, the CDR3 is TGTGCCAGCAGCCAAGAAGACCGGGACAGGGGAGGGAAACTGTTTTTT.

V is TRBV7-8 and J is TRBJ2-7; the match to TRBD1 covers 9 bases. This CDR3 contains 14 residues. The J segment lost 5 bases and the V segment lost 5 bases, leaving 7 bases of the junction unmatched. Germline V gene sequence: CDR1 SGHVS, CDR2 FQNEAQ. CDR3 DNA: TGTGCCAGCAGCCCGGGGACAGGGATCCACGAGCAGTACTTC. It specifies CASSPGTGIHEQYF.

V and J are TRBV30 and TRBJ2-1, with unresolved D. The germline V and J ends were trimmed by 3 bases and 5 bases, with 26 bases remaining between them. This CDR3 is built from 18 residues. From germline, CDR1 is GTSNPN and CDR2 SVGIG (reference sequence). The CDR3 nucleotides are TGTGCCTGGAGATACTTTATGCGGCGAACACTTTTAGACAATGAGCAGTTCTTC. Protein product: CAWRYFMRRTLLDNEQFF.